The clone carrying this TCR beta chain was seen only a few times. Its antigen is not identified. This sample was taken from a study of post-analysis software for immune sequencing data. Findings of the study overall: Four or five TRBV segments occurring more often in patients than controls included TRBV5-6, TRBV5-1 and TRBV20-1.

The TCR beta cDNA libraries contained unique molecular identifiers. In TCRdb, the PCR reads were re-called with MiXCR into one record per CDR3 protein. This sample yields a few hundred thousand distinct CDR3 sequences, of which around a third are seen a single time; around an eighth belongs to the top ten. CDR3 length: 16 amino acids. Germline V CDR1 and CDR2: LGHDT, YNNKEL (reference sequence). Trimming cost V 3 bases and J 0 bases, with 13 bases left between them. Sequencing was carried out using blood. The receptor was isolated from a girl aged 5 to 17 with multiple sclerosis. The gene calls are TRBV3-1 and TRBJ2-3; no clear D gene. The CDR3 sequence: CASSQDPQTSTDTQYF. CDR3 in DNA: TGTGCCAGCAGCCAGGACCCCCAAACTAGCACAGATACGCAGTATTTT.